This TCR beta chain derives from a study of shared clonotypes between healthy human individuals. Turning to the study itself: Donor ages ranged 18 to 49 years: two women, a few men.

Whole-study findings and limits: The small donor group covered limited genetic and exposure diversity.

In regard to this clone: Its antigen is as yet unknown.

The method was immunoSEQ multiplex PCR; TCRdb's version includes in-frame clones alone and lacks a portion of them. The sample lists under 1,100,000 clones; roughly 70% were seen once. The CDR3 consists of 15 residues. Germline CDR1 reads SGHTA; CDR2 reads FQGNSA. The V end was cut by 5 bases, the J end by 2 bases, with 15 bases between. Sequencing used memory CD4+ T cells sorted from blood. Noted subset: CD45RA-negative fraction. This clonotype originated in a young man in good health. The chain joins TRBV7-2 to TRBJ1-1, with D unclear. The CDR3 loop is CASSPRPITNTEAFF. The CDR3 DNA reads TGTGCCAGCAGCCCGCGACCGATCACTAACACTGAAGCTTTCTTT.